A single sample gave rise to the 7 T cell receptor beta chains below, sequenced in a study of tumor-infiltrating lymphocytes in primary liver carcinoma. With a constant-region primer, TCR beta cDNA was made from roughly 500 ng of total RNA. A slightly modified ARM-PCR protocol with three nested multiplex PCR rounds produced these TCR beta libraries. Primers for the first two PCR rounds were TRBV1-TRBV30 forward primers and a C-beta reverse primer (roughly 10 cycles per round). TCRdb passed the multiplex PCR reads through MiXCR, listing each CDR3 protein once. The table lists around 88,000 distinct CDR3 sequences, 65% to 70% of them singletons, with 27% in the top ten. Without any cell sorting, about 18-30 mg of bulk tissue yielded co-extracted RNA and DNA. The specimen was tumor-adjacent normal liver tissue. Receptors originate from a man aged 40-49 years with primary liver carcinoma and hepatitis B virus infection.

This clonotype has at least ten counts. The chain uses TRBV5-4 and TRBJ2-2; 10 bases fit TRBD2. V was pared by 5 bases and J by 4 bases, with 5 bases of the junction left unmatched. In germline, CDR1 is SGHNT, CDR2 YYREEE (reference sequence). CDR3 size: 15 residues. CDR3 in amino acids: CASSRAGGVTGELFF. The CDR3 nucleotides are TGTGCCAGCAGTAGAGCGGGAGGGGTCACCGGGGAGCTGTTTTTT.

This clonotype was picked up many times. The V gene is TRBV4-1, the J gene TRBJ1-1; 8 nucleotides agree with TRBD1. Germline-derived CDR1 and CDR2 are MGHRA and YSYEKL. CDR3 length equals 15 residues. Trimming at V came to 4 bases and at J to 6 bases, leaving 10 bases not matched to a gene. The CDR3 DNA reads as TGCGCCAGCAGCCCCTTGGCAGGGGGCTTCTCTGAAGCTTTCTTT. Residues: CASSPLAGGFSEAFF.

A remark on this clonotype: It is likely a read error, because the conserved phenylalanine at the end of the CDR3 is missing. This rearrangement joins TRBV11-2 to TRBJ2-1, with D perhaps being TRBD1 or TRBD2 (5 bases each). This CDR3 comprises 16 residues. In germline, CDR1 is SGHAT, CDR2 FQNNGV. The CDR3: CANSLPIGTIKNEQFS. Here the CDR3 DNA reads TGTGCCAACAGCTTACCGATCGGGACGATAAAAAATGAGCAGTTCTCC.

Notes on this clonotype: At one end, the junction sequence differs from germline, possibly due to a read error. The CDR3 sequence: CAISLRQGNTGELFF. The CDR3 nucleotides are TGTGCCATCAGCTTGAGACAGGGGAACACCGGGGAGCTGTTTTTT. The V call is TRBV5-4, the J call TRBJ2-2; 7 nucleotides align to TRBD1. CDR1 and CDR2 (germline): SGHNT, YYREEE (reference sequence). The CDR3 has 15 residues.

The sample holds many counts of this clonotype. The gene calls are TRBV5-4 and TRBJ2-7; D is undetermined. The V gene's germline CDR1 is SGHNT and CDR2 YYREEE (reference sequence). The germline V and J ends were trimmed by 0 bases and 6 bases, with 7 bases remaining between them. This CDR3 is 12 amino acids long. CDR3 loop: CASSLEFREQYF. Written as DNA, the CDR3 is TGTGCCAGCAGCTTGGAGTTTCGCGAGCAGTACTTC.

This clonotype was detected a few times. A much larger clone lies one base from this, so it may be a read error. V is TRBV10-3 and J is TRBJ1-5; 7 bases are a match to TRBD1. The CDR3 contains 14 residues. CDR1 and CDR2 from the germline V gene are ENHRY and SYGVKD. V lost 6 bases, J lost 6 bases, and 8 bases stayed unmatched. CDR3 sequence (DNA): TGTGCCATCAGCTCTGTACAGGGGAGTCAGCCCCAGCATTTT. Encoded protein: CAISSVQGSQPQHF.

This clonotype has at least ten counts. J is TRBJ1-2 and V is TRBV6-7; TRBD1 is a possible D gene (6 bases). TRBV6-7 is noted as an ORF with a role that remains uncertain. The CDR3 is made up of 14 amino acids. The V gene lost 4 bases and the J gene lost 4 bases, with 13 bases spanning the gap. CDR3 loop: CASSSRGRLYGYTF. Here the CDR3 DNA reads TGTGCCAGCAGTTCCAGGGGACGGCTCTATGGCTACACCTTC.